What follows are 25 T cell receptor beta chains derived from one specimen sequenced in a study of early T cells in non-severe SARS-CoV-2 infection. MiXCR, run by TCRdb on the 5' RACE reads, gives a single entry per CDR3 protein. The sample consists of 30,000 to 40,000 distinct CDR3 sequences, approximately 4.6% of them appearing once. Specimen: whole blood. The receptor set was obtained from an adult who was a healthcare worker with PCR-confirmed SARS-CoV-2 infection or an uninfected control (not recorded which).

Ten or more counts support this clonotype. The chain combines TRBV29-1 with TRBJ1-2; D gene uncertain. The CDR3 has 12 amino acids. Trimming removed 3 bases from V and 6 bases from J, with 11 bases in between. Germline lookup yields CDR1 SQVTM and CDR2 ANQGSEA. This chain's CDR3 is CSVDWAGHGYTF. The DNA of the CDR3 is TGCAGCGTTGATTGGGCAGGCCATGGCTACACCTTC. Looking up the rest from reference TRBV29-1 and TRBJ1-2 gives the full variable domain: SAVISQKPSRDICQRGTSLTIQCQVDSQVTMMFWYRQQPGQSLTLIATANQGSEATYESGFVIDKFPISRPNLTFSTLTVSNMSPEDSSIYLCSVDWAGHGYTFGSGTRLTVV.

This clonotype was detected many times. The V call is TRBV7-6, the J call TRBJ2-1; TRBD2 matches 7 bases. There are 16 residues in the CDR3. Germline CDR1 reads SGHVS; CDR2 reads FNYEAQ. V was clipped by 1 base and J by 4 bases; unmatched bases: 7. CDR3: CASSLGERGGYNEQFF. As DNA, the CDR3 is TGTGCCAGCAGCTTAGGTGAGCGGGGCGGATACAATGAGCAGTTCTTC.

This rearrangement joins TRBV5-1 to TRBJ2-5, with 8 bases that match TRBD2. J gave up 5 bases and V 4 bases, and 13 bases lay outside the gene matches. The CDR3 spans 16 residues. Germline CDR1 SGHRS, CDR2 YFSETQ. This chain's CDR3 is CASSPDLGGAFETQYF. In nucleotides, the CDR3 is TGCGCCAGCAGCCCCGACCTCGGGGGGGCCTTTGAGACCCAGTACTTC.

This clonotype was detected ten times or more. J is TRBJ1-2 and V is TRBV11-2; D unresolved. The ends were cut back, 2 bases at V and 4 bases at J, with 14 bases in the middle. The germline V gene has CDR1 SGHAT and CDR2 FQNNGV. This CDR3 spans 15 amino acids. CDR3 in amino acids: CASSLRAANSYGYTF. CDR3 bases: TGTGCCAGCAGCTTAAGGGCAGCGAACTCCTATGGCTACACCTTC.

This clonotype was detected ten times or more. The chain recombines TRBV7-7 with TRBJ1-6; a weak D match, TRBD1 (5 bases). V was clipped by 1 base and J by 10 bases, with 8 bases between them. The germline gives CDR1 SSHAT, CDR2 FNYEAQ (reference sequence). The CDR3 has 13 amino acids. The CDR3 spells CASSLEEGSPLHF. The CDR3 nucleotides read TGTGCCAGCAGCTTAGAGGAGGGGTCACCCCTCCACTTT.

This clonotype was counted many times. The chain recombines TRBV20-1 with TRBJ2-5, with 11 bases that match TRBD2. The CDR3 extends over 12 amino acids. Per germline, CDR1 DFQATT and CDR2 SNEGSKA (reference sequence). Unmatched junction bases numbered 3, after V lost 6 bases and J lost 6 bases. CDR3 amino acids: CSARLAGQTQYF. CDR3 bases: TGCAGTGCCAGACTAGCGGGACAGACCCAGTACTTC.

The rearrangement links TRBV12-3 or TRBV12-4 to TRBJ1-2; D uncertain. V dropped 1 base and J dropped 4 bases, with 7 bases sitting between them. The CDR3 sequence is 13 residues long. The CDR3 here is CASSLVGVYGYTF. The CDR3 region has the DNA TGTGCCAGCAGTTTAGTGGGAGTCTATGGCTACACCTTC.

This clonotype was counted between two and nine times. The rearrangement links TRBV6-5 to TRBJ2-3; TRBD2 matches at 9 bases. The CDR3 length is 14 residues. Trimming cost V 6 bases and J 7 bases; bases outside gene matches: 8. CDR1 is MNHEY and CDR2 is SVGAGI in the germline V gene. CDR3 sequence reads: CASSPFSGGNTQYF. The CDR3 bases are TGTGCCAGCAGCCCATTTAGCGGGGGCAATACGCAGTATTTT.

The chain combines TRBV10-3 with TRBJ2-2; TRBD2 agrees at 13 bases. The CDR3 is made up of 17 amino acids. After removal of 3 bases from V and 6 bases from J, the junction contained 7 bases not matched to a gene. Per the germline V gene, CDR1 is ENHRY and CDR2 is SYGVKD. Written as DNA, the CDR3 is TGTGCCATCAGTGACCCTACTAGCGGGGGGGCATCCGGGGAGCTGTTTTTT. Protein sequence: CAISDPTSGGASGELFF.

This clonotype has ten or more counts. This chain connects TRBV29-1 to TRBJ1-1; D remains ambiguous. The CDR3 is made up of 14 amino acids. V lost 4 bases to trimming and J lost 1 base, with 13 bases between them. Germline-derived CDR1 and CDR2 are SQVTM and ANQGSEA. CDR3 protein: CSVAGRLGNTEAFF. For the CDR3, the DNA is TGCAGCGTTGCTGGCAGGCTAGGGAACACTGAAGCTTTCTTT.

This clonotype was seen ten or more times. This chain joins TRBV19 and TRBJ2-6; D gene unclear. Per germline, CDR1 LNHDA and CDR2 SQIVND (reference sequence). The CDR3 is 17 residues long. The V end lost 1 base, the J end lost 0 bases, and 10 bases lay between the germline ends. DNA for the CDR3: TGTGCCAGTAGTATAGTTGGCCCGAGCTCTGGGGCCAACGTCCTGACTTTC. Translation: CASSIVGPSSGANVLTF.

This clonotype was recorded many times. The rearrangement uses TRBV29-1 and TRBJ2-5; D assignment may be TRBD1 or TRBD2 (6 bases each). CDR3 size: 16 residues. V shed 0 bases and J shed 4 bases, with 18 bases lying between them. CDR1 is SQVTM, CDR2 ANQGSEA, per germline. The CDR3 here is CSVEERTGRLAETQYF. In DNA, the CDR3 is TGCAGCGTTGAAGAGAGAACAGGGAGGTTGGCAGAGACCCAGTACTTC.

This clonotype was detected many times. The chain couples TRBV11-1 to TRBJ2-1; weak D call: TRBD1 (6 bases). The germline gives CDR1 SGHAT, CDR2 FQDESV (reference sequence). Trimming pared 7 bases from V and 1 base from J, leaving 17 bases between. This CDR3 contains 16 residues. For the CDR3, the DNA is TGTGCCAGCACCCACCCAGGGACACCTTCCTACAATGAGCAGTTCTTC. It encodes CASTHPGTPSYNEQFF.

This clonotype was detected many times. V gene TRBV5-6 combines with J gene TRBJ2-7; 9 positions match TRBD2. V lost 0 bases, J lost 3 bases, and 10 bases stayed unmatched. Germline V gives CDR1 SGHDT, CDR2 YYEEEE. The CDR3 runs to 17 residues. CDR3 sequence reads: CASSLEASGDGIYEQYF. The DNA of the CDR3 is TGTGCCAGCAGCTTGGAGGCTAGCGGGGATGGGATCTACGAGCAGTACTTC.

This clonotype was seen repeatedly, ten times or more. The rearrangement links TRBV12-3 or TRBV12-4 to TRBJ2-5; unclear D gene. The CDR3 has 14 amino acids. Trimming removed 3 bases at V and 3 bases at J, with 11 bases between. CDR3 coding DNA: TGTGCCAGCAGTTTTAGGCAGGATGAAGAGACCCAGTACTTC. This encodes CASSFRQDEETQYF.

This clonotype was seen at least ten times. This chain joins TRBV5-1 and TRBJ2-3; 10 nucleotides match TRBD1. V gave up 7 bases and J gave up 2 bases; unmatched junction bases: 4. The CDR3 runs to 14 residues. Germline CDR1 is SGHRS and CDR2 is YFSETQ. In nucleotides, the CDR3 is TGCGCCAGCGGGGGGACAGGGGACACAGATACGCAGTATTTT. This codes for CASGGTGDTDTQYF.

This clonotype was recorded many times. One end of the junction varies from germline; a read error may be responsible. The chain couples TRBV4-1 to TRBJ2-1, with TRBD2 matching 7 bases. The CDR3 runs 17 residues. In germline, CDR1 is MGHRA, CDR2 YSYEKL. This CDR3 reads CASRQDWAGRSYNEQFF. CDR3 nucleotide sequence: TGCGCCAGCAGGCAAGATTGGGCCGGGAGGTCCTACAATGAGCAGTTCTTC.

This sequence joins TRBV20-1 and TRBJ1-6; no reliable D call. Germline V gene sequence: CDR1 DFQATT, CDR2 SNEGSKA (reference sequence). Trimming left V 0 bases short and J 8 bases short, with 8 bases between. The CDR3 covers 13 residues. The CDR3 is CSARDPEDSPLHF. CDR3 bases: TGCAGTGCTAGAGATCCGGAGGATTCACCCCTCCACTTT.

Ten or more counts support this clonotype. The gene calls are TRBV7-2 and TRBJ2-3; 7 bases match TRBD1. CDR3 length: 14 residues. With V trimmed by 6 bases and J by 5 bases, 8 bases remained unmatched. Germline V CDR1 and CDR2: SGHTA, FQGNSA. CDR3 amino acids: CASRRDRDRDTQYF. Here the CDR3 DNA reads TGTGCCAGCAGGAGAGACAGGGACAGAGATACGCAGTATTTT.

On this clonotype: A much larger clonotype is one base distant, so this may be a read error. The chain employs TRBV12-3 or TRBV12-4 and TRBJ2-1, with TRBD2 matching over 8 bases. The CDR3 totals 17 residues. V lost 6 bases and J lost 11; bases outside the gene matches: 21. As DNA, the CDR3 is TGTGCCAGCAGGTCCGAAAAGTGGGTAGCGGGGAATAATAAGCAGTTCTTC. Residues: CASRSEKWVAGNNKQFF.

This clonotype was detected ten times or more. The chain uses TRBV30 and TRBJ2-1; TRBD2 might be the D (6 bases). Trimming removed 2 bases from V and 5 bases from J, with 13 bases in between. This CDR3 is 14 amino acids long. In germline, CDR1 is GTSNPN, CDR2 SVGIG (reference sequence). As DNA, the CDR3 is TGTGCCTGGAGTCACGGGGGACCTGACAATGAGCAGTTCTTC. It specifies CAWSHGGPDNEQFF.

J is TRBJ2-7 and V is TRBV14; a weak D match, TRBD1 (5 bases). V was cut by 5 bases and J by 5 bases, with 13 bases left in between. The germline V gene has CDR1 SGHDN and CDR2 FVKESK. The CDR3 runs 13 residues. CDR3 loop: CASSRQPPNEQYF. Here the CDR3 DNA reads TGTGCCAGCAGCAGACAGCCTCCCAACGAGCAGTACTTC.

The rearrangement links TRBV3-1 to TRBJ2-2, with D perhaps matching TRBD2 (5 bases). The ends were cut back, 5 bases at V and 7 bases at J, with 14 bases in the middle. Germline assignment: CDR1 LGHDT and CDR2 YNNKEL (reference sequence). The CDR3 contains 14 residues. Here the CDR3 DNA reads TGTGCCAGCAGCAAAGGGAACGGAGGCGGGGAGCTGTTTTTT. This encodes CASSKGNGGGELFF.

The chain couples TRBV7-9 to TRBJ2-1; D is possibly TRBD2 (6 bases). The length of the CDR3 is 15 residues. Germline V gene sequence: CDR1 SEHNR, CDR2 FQNEAQ (reference sequence). The V gene lost 5 bases and the J gene lost 4 bases, with 15 bases spanning the gap. This chain's CDR3 is CASSHSWREYNEQFF. The CDR3 DNA sequence: TGTGCCAGCAGCCACTCATGGAGGGAGTACAATGAGCAGTTCTTC.

This clonotype was counted many times. Here the CDR3 DNA reads TGCAGTGCTAGAGATCCCGGGGGGCGATACACAGATACGCAGTATTTT. Translation gives CSARDPGGRYTDTQYF. The chain carries TRBV20-1 and TRBJ2-3; D perhaps matches TRBD2 (7 bases). Germline V gene data show CDR1 as DFQATT and CDR2 as SNEGSKA (reference sequence). V was pared by 0 bases and J by 2 bases, with 15 bases between. This CDR3 spans 16 amino acids.